This section outlines one T cell receptor beta chain sequence together with its context. This clone was counted many times. Its antigen has not been determined. Base qualities are not at hand, and no much larger clone is one base apart. Healthy HIV-negative adults with no recently reported acute infections or vaccinations were included as donors. All donors were Caucasian adults living in Nashville, Tennessee, USA. CD4+ T cells were enriched through magnetic negative selection, after which naive cells were positively selected on CD45RA and the remaining negative fraction served as the memory subset. Blood was obtained by leukapheresis, after which PBMCs were separated by Ficoll-Histopaque density gradient centrifugation and cryopreserved in liquid nitrogen vapor phase. Analytical flow cytometry was used to check the purity and quantity of each magnetically sorted T cell population. Genomic DNA was isolated from each sorted fraction and quantified by UV absorbance on a Nanodrop 2000c.

Using the deep immunoSEQ assay, multiplex PCR amplified TCR CDR3 regions from genomic DNA. Extracted genomic DNA from each cell subset was spread evenly across all wells of several immunoSEQ 96-well plates, with each plate serving as a replicate. For sorted subsets, each replicate PCR was loaded with roughly 0.2 ug genomic DNA, equivalent to about 33,000 T cell genomes. Purified libraries were quantified with a Qubit 3.0 fluorometer, sized on a Bioanalyzer 2100, and re-quantified with the KAPA Library Quantification kit. Each immunoSEQ 96-well plate was sequenced on its own single-read 150-cycle Illumina NextSeq 550 flow cell. Under the source paper's analysis protocol: Because the immunoSEQ output included only junctional sequences and no quality scores, the filtering could not be the same as the filtering used for full-length reads. Sequences were annotated with PyIR, a Python wrapper for IgBLAST v1.9, and V/J genes and CDR3 were assigned using IMGT germline references. Reads were removed for weak V/J assignments (E-value above 1e-6), missing CDR3, stop codons, out-of-frame junctions, or ambiguous translated residues. A V3J clonotype was defined by an identical inferred V gene, J gene, and CDR3 amino acid sequence. Percentage overlap between repertoires was calculated by dividing the number of shared unique clonotypes by the size of the smaller repertoire. RTK rarefaction, the Chao1 estimator, and Recon v2.1 estimates of unobserved clonotypes were used to assess repertoire richness. OLGA was used to compute generation probabilities for all TCRbeta clonotypes that the gDNA method yielded from four donors. In TCRdb, the immuneACCESS table is reduced to in-frame sequences with V and J assigned. These tables do not hold every clone; where another copy was compared, an unresolved V gene accounts for under half, and the others remain unexplained. The V and J calls and clone size are taken from that table; D and trimming were inferred from the DNA. In this sample the table shows roughly 700,000 clones, around 67% of which occur a single time. In total, the top ten clones hold more than 1.5% of the sample.

Between the V and J ends, shortened by 8 bases and 10 bases respectively, the junction contains 14 bases. In the germline V gene, CDR1 corresponds to ENHRY and CDR2 to SYGVKD. The CDR3 holds 12 amino acids from the cysteine to the phenylalanine. The retained sequence is limited to the CDR3, 36 bases, with the frame set at the first base. The sample originates from a study of shared clonotypes between healthy human individuals (dated by TCRdb to 2019 to 2021). About the investigation overall: A couple of women and a few men aged 18 to 49 years were included in the cohort. For each donor, CD4 naive and CD4 memory were each given three plates, CD8 naive was given two plates, and CD8 memory was given one plate. To estimate repertoire size and how much clonotype sharing occurs between individuals, the study deeply sequenced the blood TCR repertoires of roughly 5 healthy adults. Different laboratories and diverse techniques were used to prepare libraries and sequence TCR repertoires, to increase sequencing depth and limit assay-specific biases. Leukapheresis yielded between about 0.85 and 10 billion PBMCs per donor. Results the study describes overall, beyond this receptor: The genetic and exposure-history diversity represented was limited by the small number of donors. Sampling was limited to blood, and TCR repertoires in tissue likely differ from TCR repertoires in blood. Larger estimated clonotype richness was generally found for naive subsets than for memory subsets. Rarefaction of sorted-subset datasets indicated incomplete sequencing despite the large sequencing depth. Clonotypes shared by all four sorted-subset donors showed higher generation probabilities than non-shared clonotypes. Sharing across a few donors was observed for roughly 5.4% of naive CD4, over 3% of naive CD8, over 2% of memory CD4, and around 0.44% of memory CD8 clonotypes. Pairwise subsampling led to the expectation that sequencing depth would affect the degree of clonotype sharing among donors.

The specimen was memory CD4+ T cells sorted from blood. This sample's cell subset or site label indicates: CD45RA-negative fraction. The TCR was taken from a woman aged 25 to 45 in good health. The rearranged chain carries TRBV10-3 and TRBJ1-4, and perhaps TRBD1 as D gene, on 6 matching bases. The CDR3 is CAISEGGGKLFF. The nucleotide sequence is given as TGTGCCATCTCGGAGGGAGGGGGAAAACTGTTTTTT.